This entry concerns a single T cell receptor (beta chain). This clone was detected many times. Its antigen remains undetermined. There are no base qualities to consult, and no much larger clone falls within one base. This record comes from a study of metastatic and nonmetastatic thyroid tumors (dated by TCRdb to 2018 to 2021). General notes on the study: For patients with malignant and with benign thyroid disease, the researchers compared repertoires between peripheral blood samples and tumor or nodule tissue samples.

Study-level results and caveats: TCR beta diversity was reported as significantly higher in malignant tumors than in benign nodules, in both blood and tumor samples.

None of the patients had been given any treatment before thyroid surgery. Using T-cell receptor beta sequencing, the study looked back at clinical samples from patients collected from the early 2010s to the late 2010s. Trimming removed 0 bases from V and 4 bases from J; the gene matches leave 6 bases unexplained. Reading from cysteine to phenylalanine, the CDR3 counts 14 amino acids. Only CDR3 DNA remains: 42 bases, in frame from the first base. Taken from the germline V gene (reference sequence), the CDR1 and CDR2 loops are DFQATT and SNEGSKA. Library preparation was by PCR. Reads for this sample came from an Illumina HiSeq 4000. High-throughput sequencing was used to profile the TCR beta-chain CDR3 region of each patient. The published analysis was carried out like this. CDR3 differences across clinicopathological groups were used to build a classifier for discriminating distant-metastatic papillary thyroid cancer patients. The Shannon index was used to measure repertoire diversity, and the Morisita-Horn index was used to measure how similar tumor and blood repertoires were. The public reads were reprocessed in TCRdb via fastp at Q25 and MiXCR, keeping in-frame beta chains. TCRdb, not the authors, supplied the V and J calls. For this sample there are 35,000 to 45,000 clones; 9% to 13% appear just once. The ten largest clones represent roughly 9% of the sample.

The chain uses TRBV20-1 and TRBJ2-7; 7 nucleotides in the junction match TRBD2. The sequencing sample was made of blood. This TCR was sampled from a male donor with papillary thyroid cancer or a benign thyroid nodule (not recorded which). Some clones in this sample may be carry-over from other donors' samples. The nucleotide sequence reads TGCAGTGCTAGAGATGGGGGGAGGGTATACGAGCAGTACTTC. It specifies CSARDGGRVYEQYF.